Listed below are T cell receptor beta chains from one sample, sequenced in a study of T cells in Graves' hyperthyroidism and ophthalmopathy. TCRdb recomputed calls from the multiplex PCR reads with MiXCR, one row per CDR3 protein. The data hold about 290,000 distinct CDR3 sequences, with roughly 20% observed a single time. The sequenced sample was blood. Source of these receptors: a man aged 45-60 years with Graves' ophthalmopathy. Both conserved end residues are trimmed from each CDR3. The D gene is left open where the match is weak. The listing skips clone size in some rows; elsewhere it reads once, few, many or a size class.

size	V	J	D	CDR3
NA	TRBV12-5	TRBJ2-3	NA	AGALLGETDTQY
NA	TRBV6-1	TRBJ1-2	TRBD1	ASAGGLYYGYT
many	TRBV2	TRBJ2-5	TRBD1	ASRRDRGKSETQY
few	TRBV12-3/TRBV12-4	TRBJ2-2	NA	ASSGHGATRGGELF
few	TRBV7-9	TRBJ2-7	TRBD1	ASSSSGQVQSQY
few	TRBV20-1	TRBJ2-7	NA	SARDPFNSGRSYEQY
few	TRBV12-3/TRBV12-4	TRBJ1-5	TRBD1	ASRGGTGNYQPQH
NA	TRBV10-3	TRBJ1-1	NA	AISLSSGNTEAF
NA	TRBV6-2/TRBV6-3	TRBJ2-7	TRBD2	ASSPGGGRQY
many	TRBV28	TRBJ2-7	NA	ASSPVGSRPYEQY
NA	TRBV27	TRBJ2-7	TRBD2	ASSLKRFGASGGYEQY
many	TRBV30	TRBJ1-1	NA	AWNRQKYEAF
NA	TRBV12-3/TRBV12-4	TRBJ2-3	NA	ASSLGGLADTQY
once	TRBV20-1	TRBJ2-7	NA	SATDPGAYEQY
NA	TRBV27	TRBJ2-6	NA	ASSLPPSGANVLT
many	TRBV27	TRBJ1-2	NA	ASSLTGGYGYT
many	TRBV2	TRBJ2-4	NA	ASSEVTTASIQY
few	TRBV5-8	TRBJ1-5	TRBD1	ASSQTGGNNQPQH
NA	TRBV7-9	TRBJ1-4	NA	ASAHNYNNEKLF
many	TRBV7-3	TRBJ2-7	NA	ASSKVGGREQY